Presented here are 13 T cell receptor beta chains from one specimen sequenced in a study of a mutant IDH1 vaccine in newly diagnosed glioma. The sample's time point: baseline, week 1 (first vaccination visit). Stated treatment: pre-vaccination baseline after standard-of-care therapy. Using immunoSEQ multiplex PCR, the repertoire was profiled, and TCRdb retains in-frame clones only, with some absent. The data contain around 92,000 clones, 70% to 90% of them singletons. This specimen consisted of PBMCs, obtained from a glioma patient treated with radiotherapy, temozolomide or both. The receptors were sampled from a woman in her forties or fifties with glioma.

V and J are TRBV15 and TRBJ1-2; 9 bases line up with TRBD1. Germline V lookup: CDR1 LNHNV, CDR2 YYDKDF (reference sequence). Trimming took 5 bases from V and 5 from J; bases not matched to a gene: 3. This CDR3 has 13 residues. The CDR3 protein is CATSRDRVYGYTF. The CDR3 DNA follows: TGTGCCACCAGCCGGGACAGGGTTTATGGCTACACCTTC.

This CDR3 reads CASSAGTESYEQYF. The CDR3 DNA sequence: TGTGCCAGCAGCGCCGGGACAGAGTCCTACGAGCAGTACTTC. The chain recombines TRBV9 with TRBJ2-7; 7 bases match TRBD1. Germline trimming cut 3 bases from V and 1 base from J; bases unmatched to any gene: 4. CDR3 length equals 14 residues. Per the germline V gene, CDR1 is SGDLS and CDR2 is YYNGEE.

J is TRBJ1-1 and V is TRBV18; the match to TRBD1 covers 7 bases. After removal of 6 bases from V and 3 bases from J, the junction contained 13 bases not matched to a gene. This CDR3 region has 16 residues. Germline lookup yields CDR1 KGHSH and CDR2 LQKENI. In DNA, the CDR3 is TGTGCCAGCTCTCGACAAACAGGGGCCGGGTACACTGAAGCTTTCTTT. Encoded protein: CASSRQTGAGYTEAFF.

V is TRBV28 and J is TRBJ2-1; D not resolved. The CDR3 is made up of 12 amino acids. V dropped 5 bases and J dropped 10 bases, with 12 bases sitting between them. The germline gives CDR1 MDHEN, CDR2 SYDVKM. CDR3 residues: CASSTRAREQFF. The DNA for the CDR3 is TGTGCCAGCAGTACCCGGGCCAGAGAGCAGTTCTTC.

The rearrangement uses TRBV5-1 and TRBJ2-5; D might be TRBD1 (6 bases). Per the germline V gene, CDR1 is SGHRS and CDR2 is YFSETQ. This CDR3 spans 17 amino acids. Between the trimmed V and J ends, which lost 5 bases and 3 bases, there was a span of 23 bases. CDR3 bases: TGCGCCAGCAGTTTTGGGACCATCCGGACAGAGAAAGAGACCCAGTACTTC. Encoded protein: CASSFGTIRTEKETQYF.

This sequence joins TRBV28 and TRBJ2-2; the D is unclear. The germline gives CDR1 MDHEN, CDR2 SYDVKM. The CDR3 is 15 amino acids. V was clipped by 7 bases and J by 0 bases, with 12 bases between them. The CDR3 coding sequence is TGTGCCAGCACCAGGCGTAGGGCGAACACCGGGGAGCTGTTTTTT. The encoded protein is CASTRRRANTGELFF.

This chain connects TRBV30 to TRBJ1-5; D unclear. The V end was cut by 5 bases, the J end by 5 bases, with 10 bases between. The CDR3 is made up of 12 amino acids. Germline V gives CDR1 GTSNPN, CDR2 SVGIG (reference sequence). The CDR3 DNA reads TGTGCCTGGCAAATTGGAGATCAGCCCCAGCATTTT. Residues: CAWQIGDQPQHF.

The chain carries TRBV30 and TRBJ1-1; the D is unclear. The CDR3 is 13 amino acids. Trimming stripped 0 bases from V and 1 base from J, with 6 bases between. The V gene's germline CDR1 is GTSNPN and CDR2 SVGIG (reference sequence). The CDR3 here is CAWSVLGNTEAFF. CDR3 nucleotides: TGTGCCTGGAGTGTACTCGGGAACACTGAAGCTTTCTTT.

The DNA for the CDR3 is TGTGCCAGCAGAACAGGGCAAGGGGCCAACGTCCTGACTTTC. Translated: CASRTGQGANVLTF. The chain joins TRBV6-5 to TRBJ2-6, with TRBD1 as a possible D gene (6 bases). Germline loops: CDR1 MNHEY, CDR2 SVGAGI. The CDR3 runs 14 residues. V was cut by 6 bases and J by 4 bases, with 10 bases left in between.

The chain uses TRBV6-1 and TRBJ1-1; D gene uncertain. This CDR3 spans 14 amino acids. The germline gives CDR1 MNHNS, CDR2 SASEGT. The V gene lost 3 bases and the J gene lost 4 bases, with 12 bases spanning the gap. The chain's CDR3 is CASSEAGLGTEAFF. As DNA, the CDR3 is TGTGCCAGCAGTGAGGCTGGGCTGGGCACTGAAGCTTTCTTT.

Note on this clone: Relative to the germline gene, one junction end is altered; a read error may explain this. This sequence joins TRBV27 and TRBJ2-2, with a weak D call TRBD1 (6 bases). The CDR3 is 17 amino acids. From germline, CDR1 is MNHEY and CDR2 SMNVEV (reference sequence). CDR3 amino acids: CASTTDSGRSNIGELFF. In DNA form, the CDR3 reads TGTGCCAGCACGACGGACAGTGGTCGGTCTAACATCGGGGAGCTGTTTTTT.

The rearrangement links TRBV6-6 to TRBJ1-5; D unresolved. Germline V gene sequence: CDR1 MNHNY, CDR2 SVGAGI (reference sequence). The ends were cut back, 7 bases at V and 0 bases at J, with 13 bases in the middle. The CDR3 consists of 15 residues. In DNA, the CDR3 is TGTGCCAGCAAAGACCGGACGGATAGCAATCAGCCCCAGCATTTT. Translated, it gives CASKDRTDSNQPQHF.

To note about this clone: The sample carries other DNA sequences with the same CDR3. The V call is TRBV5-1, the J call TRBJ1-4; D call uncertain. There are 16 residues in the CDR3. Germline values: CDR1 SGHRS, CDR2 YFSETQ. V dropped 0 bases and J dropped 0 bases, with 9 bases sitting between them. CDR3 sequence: CASSLEPAATNEKLFF. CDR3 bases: TGCGCCAGCAGCTTGGAACCGGCTGCAACTAATGAAAAACTGTTTTTT.